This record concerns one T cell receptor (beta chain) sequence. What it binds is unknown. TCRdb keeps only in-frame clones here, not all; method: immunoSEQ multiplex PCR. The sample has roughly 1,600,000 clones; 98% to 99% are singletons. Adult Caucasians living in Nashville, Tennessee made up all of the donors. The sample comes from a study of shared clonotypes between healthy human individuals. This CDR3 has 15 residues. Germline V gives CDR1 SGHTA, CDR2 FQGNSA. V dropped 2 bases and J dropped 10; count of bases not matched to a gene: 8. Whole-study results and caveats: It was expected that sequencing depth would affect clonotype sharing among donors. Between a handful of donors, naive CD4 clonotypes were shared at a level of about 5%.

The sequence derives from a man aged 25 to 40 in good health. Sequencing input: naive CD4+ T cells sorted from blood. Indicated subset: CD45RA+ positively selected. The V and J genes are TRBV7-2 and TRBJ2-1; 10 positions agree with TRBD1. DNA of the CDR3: TGTGCCAGCAGCTTAAGGGACAGGGGATTACGAGAGCAGTTCTTC. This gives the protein CASSLRDRGLREQFF.